The 6 T cell receptor beta chains below all came from one sample that was sequenced in a study of blood T cell repertoires in COVID-19. Measured with immunoSEQ multiplex PCR; TCRdb has only the in-frame clones, and not every one. The sample yields 400,000 to 500,000 clones, 88% seen once. The specimen sequenced was PBMCs or T cells enriched from blood (not recorded which). The receptors were gathered from a woman between 35 and 50 years old who had recovered from COVID-19.

This clone was seen just once. The genes are TRBV24-1 and TRBJ2-1, with 8 positions matching TRBD2. Trimming removed 7 bases from V and 4 bases from J; junction bases left unmatched: 14. The germline V gene encodes CDR1 KGHDR and CDR2 SFDVKD. The length of the CDR3 is 17 residues. CDR3 DNA sequence: TGTGCCACCAGGGCGAGGGGTACAGCGGGAGCTTACAATGAGCAGTTCTTC. Protein sequence: CATRARGTAGAYNEQFF.

This clone has only one observation. This chain links TRBV19 with TRBJ1-1; weak D call: TRBD1 (5 bases). The CDR3 consists of 15 residues. CDR1 LNHDA and CDR2 SQIVND come from the germline V gene (reference sequence). V lost 4 bases, J lost 0 bases, and 12 bases lay in between. CDR3 sequence (DNA): TGTGCCAGTAGTAATATGGGACTCTTGAACACTGAAGCTTTCTTT. Its translation is CASSNMGLLNTEAFF. Filled out from reference TRBV19 and TRBJ1-1, the complete variable domain reads DGGITQSPKYLFRKEGQNVTLSCEQNLNHDAMYWYRQDPGQGLRLIYYSQIVNDFQKGDIAEGYSVSREKKESFPLTVTSAQKNPTAFYLCASSNMGLLNTEAFFGQGTRLTVV.

The chain uses TRBV7-8 and TRBJ1-4; D perhaps matches TRBD1 (5 bases). Germline V gene sequence: CDR1 SGHVS, CDR2 FQNEAQ. The CDR3 has 15 residues. Trimming removed 4 bases at V and 0 bases at J, with 9 bases between. CDR3 sequence: CASSWTHATNEKLFF. The CDR3 DNA sequence: TGTGCCAGCAGCTGGACACACGCAACTAATGAAAAACTGTTTTTT.

This clone showed up just once. This chain joins TRBV6-4 and TRBJ1-5; weak D call: TRBD1 (5 bases). Germline-derived CDR1 and CDR2 are MRHNA and SNTAGT. The CDR3 spans 12 residues. Trimming took 8 bases from V and 2 from J, leaving 7 bases between them. CDR3 region: CASQGCNQPQHF. CDR3 DNA sequence: TGTGCCAGCCAGGGATGCAATCAGCCCCAGCATTTT.

About this clone: At one end the junction does not follow the germline gene, possibly because of a read error. V and J are TRBV6-2 or TRBV6-3 and TRBJ2-5; 7 bases align to TRBD2. In germline, CDR1 is MNHEY, CDR2 SVGEGT. This CDR3 is built from 12 residues. The CDR3 nucleotides read TGTGCCAGCAGTGGCCTGGGGCTAGCGGACGACTTC. This gives the protein CASSGLGLADDF.

The chain has TRBV19 and TRBJ2-3, with 9 bases aligning to TRBD2. The CDR3 length is 14 residues. Germline V gives CDR1 LNHDA, CDR2 SQIVND (reference sequence). Unmatched junction bases numbered 6, after V lost 6 bases and J lost 5 bases. CDR3 in DNA: TGTGCCAGTAGAGTAGCGGGAGTGATAGATACGCAGTATTTT. Amino acids: CASRVAGVIDTQYF.